These 16 T cell receptor beta chains originate from one sample sequenced in a study of identical twins. TCRdb called the 5' RACE reads again in MiXCR, with one record for every CDR3 protein. In the table there are under 400,000 distinct CDR3 sequences, roughly 10% of which are singletons. Sequencing was performed on naive T cells sorted from blood. The receptors were gathered from a woman in her forties or fifties in good health.

This clonotype turned up a few times. CDR3 protein: CASTSPGYQETQYF. The CDR3 region has the DNA TGTGCCAGCACTTCACCGGGGTACCAAGAGACCCAGTACTTC. This chain links TRBV7-2 with TRBJ2-5; D is perhaps TRBD2 (5 bases). Deletions cut 7 bases from V and 0 bases from J, with 12 bases between. Germline V gene lookup returns CDR1 SGHTA and CDR2 FQGNSA. The length of the CDR3 is 14 residues.

V is TRBV4-1 and J is TRBJ2-3; D might be TRBD2 (5 bases). CDR3 size: 15 residues. The germline V and J ends were trimmed by 1 base and 2 bases, with 10 bases remaining between them. Germline-derived CDR1 and CDR2 are MGHRA and YSYEKL. CDR3 coding DNA: TGCGCCAGCAGCCAAGCACCGGGAACCACAGATACGCAGTATTTT. Amino acid sequence: CASSQAPGTTDTQYF.

This clonotype was counted only a few times. The gene calls are TRBV12-3 or TRBV12-4 and TRBJ1-5, with D perhaps matching TRBD1 (5 bases). The CDR3 is 14 amino acids. Trimming cost V 6 bases and J 4 bases, with 13 bases left between them. CDR3 sequence (DNA): TGTGCCAGCAGGCACGGACAAGGAAATCAGCCCCAGCATTTT. Its protein product is CASRHGQGNQPQHF.

The CDR3 coding sequence is TGCAGCGCCTCTAGCGACTCCTACGAGCAGTACGTC. Translation: CSASSDSYEQYV. The rearrangement joins TRBV29-1 to TRBJ2-7; a weak D match, TRBD2 (6 bases). In germline, CDR1 is SQVTM, CDR2 ANQGSEA. V was shortened by 7 bases and J by 0 bases, with 10 bases between the two germline ends. This CDR3 contains 12 residues.

This clonotype was recorded many times. The chain couples TRBV5-1 to TRBJ2-1; 11 positions agree with TRBD2. CDR1 and CDR2 (germline): SGHRS, YFSETQ. V was clipped by 1 base and J by 7 bases; unmatched bases: 7. The CDR3 spans 16 residues. Here the CDR3 reads CASSLTIAGGPNEQFF. The CDR3 region has the DNA TGCGCCAGCAGCTTGACAATAGCGGGAGGGCCGAATGAGCAGTTCTTC.

The table lists this clonotype with a few counts. This chain uses TRBV7-8 with TRBJ1-5, with D unresolved. Trimming pared 1 base from V and 3 bases from J, leaving 19 bases between. CDR1 SGHVS and CDR2 FQNEAQ come from the germline V gene. The CDR3 has 18 residues. The CDR3 here is CASSLGISLEASNQPQHF. CDR3 in DNA: TGTGCCAGCAGCTTAGGGATATCGCTGGAGGCGTCCAATCAGCCCCAGCATTTT. The variable domain in full, with the rest retrieved from reference TRBV7-8 and TRBJ1-5, is GAGVSQSPRYKVAKRGQDVALRCDPISGHVSLFWYQQALGQGPEFLTYFQNEAQLDKSGLPSDRFFAERPEGSVSTLKIQRTQQEDSAVYLCASSLGISLEASNQPQHFGDGTRLSIL.

J is TRBJ2-1 and V is TRBV24-1; the match to TRBD2 covers 13 bases. Germline assignment: CDR1 KGHDR and CDR2 SFDVKD. J was trimmed by 9 bases and V by 5 bases; bases with no gene match: 9. The CDR3 extends over 16 amino acids. The chain's CDR3 is CATSGLGTSGTTEQFF. The DNA for the CDR3 is TGTGCCACCAGTGGGTTGGGGACTAGCGGGACCACTGAGCAGTTCTTC.

In this sample, this clonotype turned up a few times. The V call is TRBV6-5, the J call TRBJ2-2; no clear D gene. The V gene lost 8 bases and the J gene lost 6 bases, with 13 bases spanning the gap. The CDR3 contains 13 residues. The V gene's germline CDR1 is MNHEY and CDR2 SVGAGI. CDR3 in DNA: TGTGCCAGCGGGCTTAAATTCGCCGGGGAGCTGTTTTTT. This codes for CASGLKFAGELFF.

In its sample, this clonotype was seen many times. V and J are TRBV12-5 and TRBJ1-2; no reliable D call. V was shortened by 4 bases and J by 8 bases, with 14 bases between the two germline ends. The germline V gene encodes CDR1 LGHNT and CDR2 FRNRAP. This CDR3 has 13 amino acids. CDR3 protein: CASGSVPAMGYTF. Written as DNA, the CDR3 is TGTGCTAGTGGTTCCGTCCCGGCAATGGGCTACACCTTC.

The chain employs TRBV14 and TRBJ2-1, with TRBD1 as a possible D gene (6 bases). V was pared by 1 base and J by 10 bases, with 11 bases between. The CDR3 has 13 residues. Looked up from germline, CDR1 is SGHDN and CDR2 is FVKESK. CDR3 in amino acids: CASSQADRREQFF. In DNA, the CDR3 is TGTGCCAGCAGCCAAGCCGACAGGAGAGAGCAGTTCTTC.

J is TRBJ2-3 and V is TRBV6-6; 7 nucleotides align to TRBD1. The germline gives CDR1 MNHNY, CDR2 SVGAGI (reference sequence). With 7 bases clipped from V and 1 base from J, the junction kept 2 bases outside the gene matches. The CDR3 spans 13 residues. The CDR3 here is CASKGAGTDTQYF. DNA of the CDR3: TGTGCCAGCAAGGGGGCAGGCACAGATACGCAGTATTTT.

The table lists this clonotype with many counts. In DNA form, the CDR3 reads TGCAGCGCGGCCAACGAGGTAAACGAGCAGTACGTC. Its translation is CSAANEVNEQYV. V usage is TRBV29-1 and J usage is TRBJ2-7; the D is unclear. Germline V gene lookup returns CDR1 SQVTM and CDR2 ANQGSEA. Deletions cut 7 bases from V and 5 bases from J, with 15 bases between. The length of the CDR3 is 12 residues.

This clonotype was counted a few times. The gene calls are TRBV12-3 or TRBV12-4 and TRBJ1-1; unclear D gene. Trimming pared 4 bases from V and 1 base from J, leaving 10 bases between. The CDR3 consists of 14 residues. The CDR3 protein is CASSSFIPNTEAFF. For the CDR3, the DNA is TGTGCCAGCAGTTCCTTCATCCCGAACACTGAAGCTTTCTTT.

In its sample, this clonotype was seen a few times. The CDR3 region is CSALEGNEQYF. CDR3 DNA: TGCAGCGCCCTCGAAGGGAACGAGCAGTACTTC. The V call is TRBV29-1, the J call TRBJ2-7; the D is unclear. The V end was cut by 7 bases, the J end by 5 bases, with 12 bases between. Per the germline V gene, CDR1 is SQVTM and CDR2 is ANQGSEA. The CDR3 runs 11 residues.

The V gene is TRBV6-6, the J gene TRBJ1-6; tentative D call: TRBD1 (5 bases). The CDR3 sequence is 14 residues long. Germline loops: CDR1 MNHNY, CDR2 SVGAGI (reference sequence). The ends were cut back, 4 bases at V and 6 bases at J, with 10 bases in the middle. CDR3: CASSSRGLNSPLHF. CDR3 bases: TGTGCCAGCAGTTCCCGGGGCCTTAATTCACCCCTCCACTTT.

CDR3 in amino acids: CASSTQGADVGANVLTF. The CDR3 coding sequence is TGTGCCAGTAGTACCCAGGGGGCGGATGTAGGGGCCAACGTCCTGACTTTC. V is TRBV19 and J is TRBJ2-6, with 8 bases lining up with TRBD1. Per the germline V gene, CDR1 is LNHDA and CDR2 is SQIVND (reference sequence). The V and J ends lost 4 bases and 4 bases, in that order; junction bases with no gene match: 9. This CDR3 has 17 amino acids. Filled out from reference TRBV19 and TRBJ2-6, the complete variable domain reads DGGITQSPKYLFRKEGQNVTLSCEQNLNHDAMYWYRQDPGQGLRLIYYSQIVNDFQKGDIAEGYSVSREKKESFPLTVTSAQKNPTAFYLCASSTQGADVGANVLTFGAGSRLTVL.